Described below is a single T cell receptor beta chain sequence and its context. Its antigen is still unknown. The data were obtained in a study of cytomegalovirus exposure and HLA in healthy donors. General study points: Donors belonging to an Asian-associated ancestry cluster reportedly showed fewer N-insertions in productive TCRs than the roughly 670-donor mean, according to what a later analysis found. Rates of TCR association differed by HLA locus in a later analysis, with DRB1 highest and HLA-C lowest.

J lost 0 bases, V lost 0 bases, and 7 bases had no gene match. From germline, CDR1 is GTSNPN and CDR2 SVGIG (reference sequence). This CDR3 comprises 17 residues. This PCR relied on a set of 60 Vbeta primers and 13 Jbeta primers. The protocol was immunoSEQ multiplex PCR, while the TCRdb copy is restricted to in-frame clones and leaves out a portion. This sample has 90,000 to 120,000 clones, with about 85% found just once. The TCR originated in a man between 25 and 39 years old in good health and CMV-seronegative. The V gene is TRBV30, the J gene TRBJ2-3, with 9 bases that match TRBD2. Sequencing input: PBMCs. CDR3 in DNA: TGTGCCTGGAGTGTAGGTAGGACTAGCGCTAGCACAGATACGCAGTATTTT. Protein product: CAWSVGRTSASTDTQYF.